This T cell receptor (beta chain) was found in a study of molecular identifiers for immune sequencing clone quantification. Looking at the study overall: In replicates, RNA from roughly 18,000 or 92,000 naive CD8 cells was split five ways, four sequenced. Whole-study findings and limits: Beyond 20 RNA copies, clones held over 98% of effector molecules, compared with under 1% in naive cells.

On this clonotype itself: Its antigen is unknown. A read error is possible here, since a much larger clone lies one base away.

Germline CDR1 and CDR2: LGHNA and YSLEER. The CDR3 runs 15 residues. TCRdb reanalysed the PCR reads using MiXCR and keeps one entry per CDR3 protein. The sample contains hundreds of thousands of distinct CDR3 sequences, nearly 20% of which appear only once. This receptor was identified in a human donor in good health. Some libraries in this study had Jurkat cell RNA spiked in. The source material was naive CD8+ T cells from blood, with Jurkat cell RNA spiked in. Stated subset: FACS-sorted CD8+CD4-CCR7+CD45RA+ naive T cells. This sequence joins TRBV4-3 and TRBJ1-2, with D possibly being TRBD1 (6 bases). CDR3: CASGQDRGARYGYTF. CDR3 nucleotides: TGCGCCAGCGGCCAAGATAGGGGGGCGCGTTATGGCTACACCTTC.